The T cell receptor beta chain described here comes from a study of T cells after yellow fever vaccination. Study results and caveats: Relatively few clonotypes were ones that appeared in both CD4 and CD8 compartments. Within FACS-sorted repertoires, abundant clonotypes contaminating from the bulk population could be present. Among primary-vaccination clones, most reappeared after the booster, at 95% to 96% for CD4 and 88% for CD8.

Researchers made TCR cDNA using 5'RACE template switching, and this step added a universal primer site and UMIs. TCRdb re-called the 5' RACE reads with MiXCR, one entry per CDR3 protein. The sample lists just under 85,000 distinct CDR3 sequences; less than 15% were seen once. The junction had 8 bases not matched to a gene; V was cut back by 3 bases and J by 3 bases. Germline CDR1 MGHRA, CDR2 YSYEKL. This CDR3 is 17 amino acids long. This material consisted of CD8+ T cells not binding an NS4B(214-222) dextramer, sorted from PBMCs, taken more than 20 days after the first yellow fever vaccination. The V call is TRBV4-1, the J call TRBJ2-2; 9 bases match TRBD1. This TCR came from a man younger than 30 who received the YFV17D yellow fever vaccine. The CDR3 spells CASSQATGTGYTGELFF. The DNA of the CDR3 is TGCGCCAGCAGCCAGGCGACCGGGACAGGGTACACCGGGGAGCTGTTTTTT.